This T cell receptor beta chain stems from a study of blood T cell repertoires in COVID-19. Study-wide background: The study drew acute and convalescent COVID-19 samples from the United States, Italy and Spain. PBMCs, B-cell-depleted T cells, or T cells provided the cDNA or gDNA that made up the material.

There are 12 residues in the CDR3. Germline values: CDR1 SGHDN, CDR2 FVKESK. Worth noting for this clone: At one end, the junction sequence differs from germline, possibly due to a read error.

Authors' methods: From reference gene primer amplification, estimates of nucleated cell counts were derived. The repertoire was sequenced with immunoSEQ multiplex PCR; TCRdb's copy has only in-frame clones and lacks some. V and J calls plus clone size are reproduced from that table; the DNA served to infer D and trimming. The sample records roughly 160,000 clones, 82% being singletons. This TCR was sampled from a woman older than 75 with active or convalescent COVID-19. Sequenced input: peripheral blood. This chain links TRBV14 with TRBJ1-1; no firm D call. CDR3 sequence: CASSQGLSEAFF. The CDR3 DNA reads as TGTGCTAGCAGCCAAGGGCTTTCCGAAGCTTTCTTT.